This passage covers 16 T cell receptor beta chains from one sample sequenced in a study of blood T cell repertoires in COVID-19. Data came from immunoSEQ multiplex PCR; TCRdb stores just in-frame clones and leaves some out. The top ten hold around 8.1% of the sample, which has about 160,000 clones, about four fifths seen once. The sample consisted of peripheral blood. The receptors derive from a woman aged 55-70 years with COVID-19, enrolled during active disease.

The chain links TRBV3-1 (or the pseudogene TRBV3-2) to TRBJ2-4; D remains unclear. The germline V gene encodes CDR1 LGHDT and CDR2 YNNKEL (reference sequence). Trimming cost V 5 bases and J 2 bases, with 10 bases left between them. This CDR3 is built from 14 residues. DNA of the CDR3: TGTGCCAGCAGCTCCCCTCTGTCCAAAAACATTCAGTACTTC. It translates to CASSSPLSKNIQYF.

The V gene is TRBV28, the J gene TRBJ1-4, with a tentative D call TRBD1 (5 bases). CDR3 size: 16 residues. V was clipped by 0 bases and J by 4 bases, with 12 bases between them. Germline CDR1 MDHEN, CDR2 SYDVKM. The CDR3 here is CASSLWQGLGNEKLFF. CDR3 DNA sequence: TGTGCCAGCAGTTTATGGCAGGGCCTTGGTAATGAAAAACTGTTTTTT. The whole variable domain, remainder taken from reference TRBV28 and TRBJ1-4, is DVKVTQSSRYLVKRTGEKVFLECVQDMDHENMFWYRQDPGLGLRLIYFSYDVKMKEKGDIPEGYSVSREKKERFSLILESASTNQTSMYLCASSLWQGLGNEKLFFGSGTQLSVL.

This clone has only a few counts. The chain employs TRBV7-3 and TRBJ2-1; a possible D gene is TRBD1 (5 bases). CDR1 is SGHTA, CDR2 FQGTGA, per germline. The V gene lost 3 bases and the J gene lost 4 bases, with 13 bases spanning the gap. CDR3 length equals 15 residues. The CDR3 protein is CASSLDKSIYNEQFF. DNA for the CDR3: TGTGCCAGCAGCTTGGACAAGAGTATATACAATGAGCAGTTCTTC. The whole variable domain, remainder taken from reference TRBV7-3 and TRBJ2-1, is GAGVSQTPSNKVTEKGKYVELRCDPISGHTALYWYRQSLGQGPEFLIYFQGTGAADDSGLPNDRFFAVRPEGSVSTLKIQRTERGDSAVYLCASSLDKSIYNEQFFGPGTRLTVL.

The chain recombines TRBV19 with TRBJ1-5; D perhaps matches TRBD1 (6 bases). Germline-derived CDR1 and CDR2 are LNHDA and SQIVND (reference sequence). The CDR3 spans 16 residues. V lost 7 bases, J lost 4 bases, and 20 bases lay in between. CDR3 nucleotide sequence: TGTGCCAGTAACATCCCGGGACAAGGGGGTAATCAGCCCCAGCATTTT. As protein: CASNIPGQGGNQPQHF.

The V and J genes are TRBV2 and TRBJ2-1; D is possibly TRBD1 (5 bases). This CDR3 contains 14 residues. Germline V gene data show CDR1 as SNHLY and CDR2 as FYNNEI. The V end lost 6 bases, the J end lost 2 bases, and 11 bases lay between the germline ends. DNA of the CDR3: TGTGCCAGCAGACAGTGGGGCACCTACAATGAGCAGTTCTTC. It encodes CASRQWGTYNEQFF.

The V and J genes are TRBV7-8 and TRBJ2-7; TRBD1 agrees at 11 bases. The CDR3 is 14 residues long. Germline V gene sequence: CDR1 SGHVS, CDR2 FQNEAQ. V dropped 8 bases and J dropped 3; count of bases not matched to a gene: 6. CDR3 sequence reads: CASARGTGGYEQYV. For the CDR3, the DNA is TGTGCCAGCGCAAGGGGGACAGGGGGCTACGAGCAGTACGTC.

This clone has only a few counts. The genes are TRBV19 and TRBJ1-5; the D gene is possibly TRBD1 (6 bases). The CDR3 has 14 amino acids. Germline CDR1 LNHDA, CDR2 SQIVND (reference sequence). V lost 10 bases and J lost 6, with 19 bases in between. CDR3 sequence: CATTGLPSVQPQHF. The DNA for the CDR3 is TGTGCCACCACAGGGCTCCCATCAGTTCAGCCCCAGCATTTT.

The genes are TRBV6-5 and TRBJ2-2, with D perhaps TRBD1 (5 bases). V was clipped by 5 bases and J by 7 bases, with 8 bases between them. The germline CDR1 and CDR2 sequences are MNHEY and SVGAGI. The CDR3 sequence is 12 residues long. The CDR3 DNA is TGTGCCAGCAGTAGGGGTGACGGGGAGCTGTTTTTT. It yields the protein CASSRGDGELFF.

In its sample, this clone was seen a few times. The gene calls are TRBV5-1 and TRBJ1-1; D not resolved. The V end lost 4 bases, the J end lost 0 bases, and 13 bases lay between the germline ends. The CDR3 extends over 15 amino acids. The germline V gene has CDR1 SGHRS and CDR2 YFSETQ. This CDR3 is CASSPSGSMNTEAFF. CDR3 nucleotide sequence: TGCGCCAGCAGCCCTTCGGGATCCATGAACACTGAAGCTTTCTTT.

This clone turned up a few times. V usage is TRBV3-1 (or the pseudogene TRBV3-2) and J usage is TRBJ2-1, with D possibly being TRBD1 (6 bases). Trimming left V 4 bases short and J 0 bases short, with 22 bases between. This CDR3 has 19 amino acids. Germline V gives CDR1 LGHDT, CDR2 YNNKEL (reference sequence). The CDR3 loop is CASSLPKGVGGFSYNEQFF. CDR3 nucleotides: TGTGCCAGCAGCCTCCCAAAGGGGGTTGGCGGGTTCTCCTACAATGAGCAGTTCTTC.

The rearrangement joins TRBV3-1 (or the pseudogene TRBV3-2) to TRBJ2-7, with D perhaps matching TRBD2 (6 bases). The germline CDR1 and CDR2 sequences are LGHDT and YNNKEL (reference sequence). The CDR3 has 13 residues. With 1 base removed from V and 7 bases from J, the gap between germline ends came to 11 bases. This CDR3 is CASSQGRVGEQYV. CDR3 nucleotides: TGTGCCAGCAGCCAAGGGAGGGTTGGGGAGCAGTACGTC.

This chain joins TRBV28 and TRBJ1-5, with D perhaps matching TRBD1 (5 bases). With 7 bases removed from V and 5 bases from J, the gap between germline ends came to 15 bases. Germline V CDR1 and CDR2: MDHEN, SYDVKM. The CDR3 extends over 14 amino acids. The chain's CDR3 is CASNSGGLDQPQHF. In nucleotides, the CDR3 is TGTGCCAGCAACTCGGGGGGACTGGATCAGCCCCAGCATTTT.

This clone was counted a few times. The chain has TRBV18 and TRBJ2-2; 7 bases map to TRBD1. Germline trimming cut 8 bases from V and 1 base from J; bases unmatched to any gene: 7. Germline V gene sequence: CDR1 KGHSH, CDR2 LQKENI. The CDR3 contains 15 residues. Written as DNA, the CDR3 is TGTGCCAGCCAACTAGGGGGCGTGAACACCGGGGAGCTGTTTTTT. Its translation: CASQLGGVNTGELFF.

This clone was seen more than once but under ten times. J is TRBJ1-5 and V is TRBV2; D is unclear. Germline CDR1 SNHLY, CDR2 FYNNEI. This CDR3 spans 15 amino acids. Trimming cost V 6 bases and J 0 bases, with 12 bases left between them. DNA of the CDR3: TGTGCCAGCAGGGAGGAGGGTTATAGCAATCAGCCCCAGCATTTT. Its protein product is CASREEGYSNQPQHF.

V and J are TRBV11-1 and TRBJ1-1, with D possibly being TRBD1 (6 bases). The CDR3 is 16 amino acids. Germline V CDR1 and CDR2: SGHAT, FQDESV (reference sequence). V lost 3 bases and J lost 5, with 19 bases in between. The CDR3 region has the DNA TGTGCCAGCAGCTTTAGACCGACAGGAAGTTGGACTGAAGCTTTCTTT. It yields the protein CASSFRPTGSWTEAFF.

This rearrangement joins TRBV11-2 to TRBJ2-7; the match to TRBD1 covers 8 bases. Germline CDR1 SGHAT, CDR2 FQNNGV. J was trimmed by 9 bases and V by 1 base; bases with no gene match: 5. This CDR3 region has 13 residues. The CDR3 protein is CASSLGQGAGQYV. In DNA, the CDR3 is TGTGCCAGCAGCTTAGGCCAGGGGGCCGGGCAGTACGTC.